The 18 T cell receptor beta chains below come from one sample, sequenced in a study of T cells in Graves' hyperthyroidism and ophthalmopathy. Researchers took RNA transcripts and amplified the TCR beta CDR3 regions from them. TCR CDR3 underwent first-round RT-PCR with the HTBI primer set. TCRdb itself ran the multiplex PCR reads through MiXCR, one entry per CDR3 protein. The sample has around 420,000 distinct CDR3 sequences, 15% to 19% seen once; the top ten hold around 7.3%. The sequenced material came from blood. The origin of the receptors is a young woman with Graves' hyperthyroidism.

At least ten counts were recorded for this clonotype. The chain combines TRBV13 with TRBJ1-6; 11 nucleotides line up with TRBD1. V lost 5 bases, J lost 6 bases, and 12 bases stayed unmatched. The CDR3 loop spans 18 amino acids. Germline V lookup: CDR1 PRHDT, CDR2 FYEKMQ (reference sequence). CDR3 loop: CASSRPGTGGFSNSPLHF. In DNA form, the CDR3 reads TGTGCCAGCAGCCGGCCCGGGACAGGGGGATTCTCTAATTCACCCCTCCACTTT.

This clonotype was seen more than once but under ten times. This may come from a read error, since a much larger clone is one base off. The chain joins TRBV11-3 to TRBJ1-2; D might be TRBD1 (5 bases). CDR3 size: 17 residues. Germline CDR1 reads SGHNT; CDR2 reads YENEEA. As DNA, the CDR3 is TGTGCCGGCAGCCCGGGTGACCTCCACGGGACCGCCTATGGCTACACCTTC. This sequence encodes CAGSPGDLHGTAYGYTF.

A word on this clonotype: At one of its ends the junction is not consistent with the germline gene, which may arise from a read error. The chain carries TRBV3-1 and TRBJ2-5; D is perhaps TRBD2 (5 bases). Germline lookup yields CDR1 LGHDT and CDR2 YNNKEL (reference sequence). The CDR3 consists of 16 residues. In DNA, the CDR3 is TGTGCCGGCAGCCGAGTGCCGGGGTTAAGAGAGGAGACCCAGTACTTC. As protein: CAGSRVPGLREETQYF.

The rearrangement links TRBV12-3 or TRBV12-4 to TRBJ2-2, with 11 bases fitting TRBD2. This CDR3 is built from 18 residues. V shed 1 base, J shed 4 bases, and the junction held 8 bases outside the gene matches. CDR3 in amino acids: CASSLVLGLAGGTGELFF. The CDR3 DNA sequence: TGTGCCAGCAGTTTAGTCCTCGGTCTAGCGGGAGGCACCGGGGAGCTGTTTTTT.

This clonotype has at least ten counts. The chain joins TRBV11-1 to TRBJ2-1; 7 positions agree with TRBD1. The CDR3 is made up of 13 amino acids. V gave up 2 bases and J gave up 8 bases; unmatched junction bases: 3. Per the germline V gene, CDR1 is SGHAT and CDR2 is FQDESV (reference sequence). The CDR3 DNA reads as TGTGCCAGCAGCTTAAACAGGGGCGATGAGCAGTTCTTC. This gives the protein CASSLNRGDEQFF.

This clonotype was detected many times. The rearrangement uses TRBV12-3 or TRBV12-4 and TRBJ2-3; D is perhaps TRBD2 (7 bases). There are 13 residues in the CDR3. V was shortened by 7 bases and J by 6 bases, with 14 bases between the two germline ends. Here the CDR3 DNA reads TGTGCCAGCACCTACGGGGGGCTCGATACGCAGTATTTT. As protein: CASTYGGLDTQYF.

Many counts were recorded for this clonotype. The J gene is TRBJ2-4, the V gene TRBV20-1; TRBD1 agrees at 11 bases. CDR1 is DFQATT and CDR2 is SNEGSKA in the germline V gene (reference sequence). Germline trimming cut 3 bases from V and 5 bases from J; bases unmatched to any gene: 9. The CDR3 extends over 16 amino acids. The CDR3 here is CSASVPPGQGENIQYF. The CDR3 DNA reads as TGCAGTGCTAGTGTACCTCCGGGACAGGGGGAAAACATTCAGTACTTC.

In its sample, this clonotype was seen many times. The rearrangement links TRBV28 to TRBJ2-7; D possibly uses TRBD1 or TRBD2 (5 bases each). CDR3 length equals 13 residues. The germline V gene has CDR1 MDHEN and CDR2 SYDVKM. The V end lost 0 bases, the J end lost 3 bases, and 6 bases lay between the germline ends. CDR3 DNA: TGTGCCAGCAGTTTATGGGGGGACTACGAGCAGTACTTC. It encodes CASSLWGDYEQYF.

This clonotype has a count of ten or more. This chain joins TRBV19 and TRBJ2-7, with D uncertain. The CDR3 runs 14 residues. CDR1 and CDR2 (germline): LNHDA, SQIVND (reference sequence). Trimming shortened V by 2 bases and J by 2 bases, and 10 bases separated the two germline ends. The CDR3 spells CASSISAVPYEQYF. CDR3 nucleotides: TGTGCCAGTAGTATATCGGCGGTTCCCTACGAGCAGTACTTC. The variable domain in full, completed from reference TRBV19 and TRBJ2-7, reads DGGITQSPKYLFRKEGQNVTLSCEQNLNHDAMYWYRQDPGQGLRLIYYSQIVNDFQKGDIAEGYSVSREKKESFPLTVTSAQKNPTAFYLCASSISAVPYEQYFGPGTRLTVT.

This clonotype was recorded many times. DNA of the CDR3: TGTGCCAGCAGCTTGGGTGAGGGGCGTCAGCCCCAGCATTTT. Its translation: CASSLGEGRQPQHF. J is TRBJ1-5 and V is TRBV5-6; D is perhaps TRBD1 (5 bases). There are 14 residues in the CDR3. The germline V gene encodes CDR1 SGHDT and CDR2 YYEEEE. The V and J ends lost 0 bases and 6 bases respectively, with 10 bases between them. Filled out from reference TRBV5-6 and TRBJ1-5, the complete variable domain reads DAGVTQSPTHLIKTRGQQVTLRCSPKSGHDTVSWYQQALGQGPQFIFQYYEEEERQRGNFPDRFSGHQFPNYSSELNVNALLLGDSALYLCASSLGEGRQPQHFGDGTRLSIL.

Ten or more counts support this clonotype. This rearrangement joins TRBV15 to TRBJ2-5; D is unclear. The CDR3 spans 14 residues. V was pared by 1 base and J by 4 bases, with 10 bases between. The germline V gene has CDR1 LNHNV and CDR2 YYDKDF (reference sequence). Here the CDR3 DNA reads TGTGCCACCAGCAGAGTGCTAGATGGAGAGACCCAGTACTTC. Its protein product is CATSRVLDGETQYF.

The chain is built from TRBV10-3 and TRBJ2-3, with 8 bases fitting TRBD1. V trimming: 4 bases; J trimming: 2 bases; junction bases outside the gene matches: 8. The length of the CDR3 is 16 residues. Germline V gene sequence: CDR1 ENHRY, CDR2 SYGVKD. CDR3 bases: TGTGCCATCAGTGGGGCCGGCAGGGGGCCCACAGATACGCAGTATTTT. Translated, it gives CAISGAGRGPTDTQYF.

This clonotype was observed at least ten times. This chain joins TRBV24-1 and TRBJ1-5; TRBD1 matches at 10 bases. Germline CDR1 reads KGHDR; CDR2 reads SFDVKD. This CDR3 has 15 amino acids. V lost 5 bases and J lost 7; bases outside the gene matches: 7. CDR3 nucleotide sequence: TGTGCCACCAGTGGTCCGGGACAGGGGAGACAGCCCCAGCATTTT. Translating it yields CATSGPGQGRQPQHF.

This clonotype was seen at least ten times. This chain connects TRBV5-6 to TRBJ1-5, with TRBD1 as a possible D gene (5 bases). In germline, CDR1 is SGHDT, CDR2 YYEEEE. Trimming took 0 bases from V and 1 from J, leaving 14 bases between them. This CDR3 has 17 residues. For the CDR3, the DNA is TGTGCCAGCAGCTTGGGCATATCGGGGGTGAGCAATCAGCCCCAGCATTTT. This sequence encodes CASSLGISGVSNQPQHF.

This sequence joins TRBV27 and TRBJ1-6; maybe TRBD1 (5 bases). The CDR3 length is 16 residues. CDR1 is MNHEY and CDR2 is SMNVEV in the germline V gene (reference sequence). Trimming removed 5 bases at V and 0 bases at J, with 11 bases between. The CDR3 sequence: CASSVGVSSYNSPLHF. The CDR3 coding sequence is TGTGCCAGCAGTGTGGGGGTTAGCTCCTATAATTCACCCCTCCACTTT.

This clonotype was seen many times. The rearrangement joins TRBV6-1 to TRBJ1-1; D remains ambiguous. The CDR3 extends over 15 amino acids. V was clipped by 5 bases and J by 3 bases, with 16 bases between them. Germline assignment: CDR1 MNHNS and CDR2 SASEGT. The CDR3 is CASSLRPLADTEAFF. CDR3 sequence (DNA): TGTGCCAGCAGTTTACGACCGTTAGCGGACACTGAAGCTTTCTTT.

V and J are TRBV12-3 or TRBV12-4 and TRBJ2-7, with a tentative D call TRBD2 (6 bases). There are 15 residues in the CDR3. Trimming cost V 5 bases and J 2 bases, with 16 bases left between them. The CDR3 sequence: CASSPSGPITYEQYF. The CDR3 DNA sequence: TGTGCCAGCAGTCCGAGCGGGCCTATCACCTACGAGCAGTACTTC.

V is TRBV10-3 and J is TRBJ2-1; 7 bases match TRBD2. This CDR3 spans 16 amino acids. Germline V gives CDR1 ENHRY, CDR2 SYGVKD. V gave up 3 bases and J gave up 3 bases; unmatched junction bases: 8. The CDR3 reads CAISDLTLADYNEQFF. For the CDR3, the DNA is TGTGCCATCAGTGATTTGACTCTAGCGGACTACAATGAGCAGTTCTTC.